A selection of T cell receptor beta chains follows, all from one sample in a study of blood T cell repertoires in COVID-19. Data came from immunoSEQ multiplex PCR; TCRdb stores just in-frame clones and leaves some out. The table records some 45,000 clones, nearly 80% of them present only once. Sequencing input: peripheral blood. All receptors derive from a man aged 65-85 years with acute or convalescent COVID-19. CDR3s include the opening cysteine and the closing phenylalanine or tryptophan. The order of the fields is J gene, V gene, CDR3 protein.

TRBJ1-3,TRBV29-1,CSAQTGTGNTIYF
TRBJ1-1,TRBV18,CASSPTGQGSRAFF
TRBJ1-3,TRBV9,CASSPRTGAGNTIYF
TRBJ1-1,TRBV5-1,CASRKGQGADGTEAFF
TRBJ1-1,TRBV13,CASSLGTGVEAFF
TRBJ1-2,TRBV28,CASSGDRSNYGYTF
TRBJ1-6,TRBV9,CASSVRAEGSPLHF
TRBJ2-5,TRBV5-4,CASSAGTGEAETQYF
TRBJ1-1,TRBV6-5,CASRLNRGRTEAFF
TRBJ1-1,TRBV11-2,CASSLGQGAFF
TRBJ1-2,TRBV5-5,CASSLDPGQQNYGYTF
TRBJ1-4,TRBV4-3,CASSQGDRVTEKLFF